Each of the 20 T cell receptor beta chains below was sequenced from the same sample in a study of blood T cells in healthy people across ages. Primed by a sample-barcoded 5' primer and a J-beta primer mix, a second PCR proceeded for about 7 to 11 cycles. TCRdb re-called the 5' RACE reads through MiXCR, storing one row per CDR3 protein. The sample yields under 2,000,000 distinct CDR3 sequences, roughly 49% seen once. The sequencing sample was made of blood. The receptor source for this set is a woman between 35 and 50 years old in good health.

The genes are TRBV20-1 and TRBJ2-3; TRBD2 agrees at 14 bases. The length of the CDR3 is 18 residues. Per germline, CDR1 DFQATT and CDR2 SNEGSKA (reference sequence). V lost 5 bases, J lost 5 bases, and 15 bases stayed unmatched. CDR3 loop: CSAPTVMTSGGAEDTQYF. The CDR3 DNA sequence: TGCAGTGCTCCGACTGTGATGACTAGCGGGGGGGCGGAAGATACGCAGTATTTT.

The chain employs TRBV20-1 and TRBJ1-5; TRBD1 agrees at 8 bases. The V and J ends lost 3 bases and 0 bases, in that order; junction bases with no gene match: 13. Germline V gene sequence: CDR1 DFQATT, CDR2 SNEGSKA (reference sequence). The CDR3 runs to 18 residues. Here the CDR3 DNA reads TGCAGTGCTAGTGGTCCAGGACAGGGACCTTATAGCAATCAGCCCCAGCATTTT. It specifies CSASGPGQGPYSNQPQHF.

This clonotype was seen more than once but under ten times. This chain uses TRBV20-1 with TRBJ2-7, with 10 bases that match TRBD1. Germline V gene sequence: CDR1 DFQATT, CDR2 SNEGSKA (reference sequence). The junction had 5 bases not matched to a gene; V was cut back by 5 bases and J by 4 bases. The CDR3 covers 13 residues. The CDR3 DNA reads as TGCAGTGCTCGGACAGGGGGTTGGTACGAGCAGTACTTC. Its translation is CSARTGGWYEQYF.

This clonotype was found a few times. The chain couples TRBV28 to TRBJ2-5, with unresolved D. The CDR3 totals 13 residues. Germline CDR1 is MDHEN and CDR2 is SYDVKM. V was cut by 10 bases and J by 3 bases, with 15 bases left in between. DNA for the CDR3: TGTGCCACGTCAAACGGCGGTGAAGAGACCCAGTACTTC. Translation gives CATSNGGEETQYF. Using reference TRBV28 and TRBJ2-5 for the parts outside the CDR3, the full variable domain is DVKVTQSSRYLVKRTGEKVFLECVQDMDHENMFWYRQDPGLGLRLIYFSYDVKMKEKGDIPEGYSVSREKKERFSLILESASTNQTSMYLCATSNGGEETQYFGPGTRLLVL.

This clonotype has only a few counts. The CDR3 DNA follows: TGTGCCAGTCTCACCACCCTGGCAGGAACCTACGAGCAGTACTTC. As protein: CASLTTLAGTYEQYF. The chain is built from TRBV18 and TRBJ2-7; D not resolved. Germline assignment: CDR1 KGHSH and CDR2 LQKENI. The V gene lost 9 bases and the J gene lost 2 bases, with 20 bases spanning the gap. CDR3 length: 15 residues. The full variable domain, rest sourced from reference TRBV18 and TRBJ2-7, is NAGVMQNPRHLVRRRGQEARLRCSPMKGHSHVYWYRQLPEEGLKFMVYLQKENIIDESGMPKERFSAEFPKEGPSILRIQQVVRGDSAAYFCASLTTLAGTYEQYFGPGTRLTVT.

This chain joins TRBV20-1 and TRBJ1-2; D is perhaps TRBD1 (5 bases). From germline, CDR1 is DFQATT and CDR2 SNEGSKA (reference sequence). Trimming cost V 7 bases and J 2 bases, with 23 bases left between them. This CDR3 is 16 amino acids long. The CDR3 spells CSVRGQGRAPNYGYTF. As DNA, the CDR3 is TGCAGTGTTAGGGGCCAAGGGCGAGCCCCAAACTATGGCTACACCTTC.

The chain joins TRBV27 to TRBJ1-4; D gene ambiguous. V lost 2 bases to trimming and J lost 5 bases, with 12 bases between them. Germline V gene sequence: CDR1 MNHEY, CDR2 SMNVEV (reference sequence). The CDR3 consists of 15 residues. As DNA, the CDR3 is TGTGCCAGCAGTTTAATCGGCTTGCAGAATGAAAAACTGTTTTTT. Protein: CASSLIGLQNEKLFF.

This chain joins TRBV7-2 and TRBJ2-1; 10 bases agree with TRBD2. The V and J ends lost 1 base and 9 bases, in that order; junction bases with no gene match: 6. The CDR3 length is 15 residues. The germline V gene has CDR1 SGHTA and CDR2 FQGNSA. The CDR3 DNA reads as TGTGCCAGCAGCTTAGGCCAGCGGGGGGGCCGTGAGCAGTTCTTC. Residues: CASSLGQRGGREQFF.

V usage is TRBV6-5 and J usage is TRBJ2-1, with 8 bases lining up with TRBD2. The germline CDR1 and CDR2 sequences are MNHEY and SVGAGI. The CDR3 is 14 residues long. The V and J ends lost 5 bases and 10 bases, in that order; junction bases with no gene match: 10. DNA for the CDR3: TGTGCCAGCAGTAAACGGACTAGCCTAACCGAGCAGTTCTTC. This translates into CASSKRTSLTEQFF.

In this sample, this clonotype turned up a few times. CDR3 loop: CSVVGTGSYYGYTF. In DNA, the CDR3 is TGCAGCGTTGTAGGGACAGGGTCCTACTATGGCTACACCTTC. The chain links TRBV29-1 to TRBJ1-2, with 9 bases identical to TRBD1. There are 14 residues in the CDR3. CDR1 is SQVTM, CDR2 ANQGSEA, per germline. V was clipped by 4 bases and J by 3 bases; unmatched bases: 6.

This clonotype was observed many times. Here the CDR3 reads CASSLLDGFEGTQYF. The CDR3 DNA is TGTGCCAGCAGCTTACTCGACGGATTTGAGGGGACCCAGTACTTC. The genes are TRBV7-2 and TRBJ2-5; possible D gene TRBD2, 5 bases. Trimming cost V 2 bases and J 7 bases, with 17 bases left between them. The CDR3 consists of 15 residues. Germline V lookup: CDR1 SGHTA, CDR2 FQGNSA.

Only a few counts were recorded for this clonotype. The rearrangement uses TRBV20-1 and TRBJ2-1, with D tentatively TRBD1 or TRBD2 (5 bases each). Germline CDR1 DFQATT, CDR2 SNEGSKA (reference sequence). The V gene lost 6 bases and the J gene lost 8 bases, with 17 bases spanning the gap. The CDR3 totals 13 residues. Written as DNA, the CDR3 is TGCAGTGCCGAGAGGGGTGTCGGGGATGAGCAGTTCTTC. This encodes CSAERGVGDEQFF.

This clonotype was seen only a few times. The V call is TRBV20-1, the J call TRBJ2-1, with 10 positions matching TRBD1. V was pared by 1 base and J by 1 base, with 4 bases of the junction left unmatched. Per germline, CDR1 DFQATT and CDR2 SNEGSKA (reference sequence). There are 16 residues in the CDR3. The CDR3 DNA follows: TGCAGTGCTAGAGGGGACAGGGGACAGTCCTACAATGAGCAGTTCTTC. Translated: CSARGDRGQSYNEQFF.

This rearrangement joins TRBV2 to TRBJ2-1, with TRBD2 matching over 16 bases. The J call may be wrong; the DNA end is better matched by TRBJ2-7. CDR3 length: 19 residues. CDR1 and CDR2 (germline): SNHLY, FYNNEI. Here the CDR3 reads CASSERALGTSGGANEQYF. The CDR3 DNA sequence: TGTGCCAGCAGTGAGAGAGCCCTAGGGACTAGCGGGGGGGCCAATGAGCAGTACTTC.

In regard to this clonotype: An end of the junction differs from the germline gene, which may be a read error. The J gene is TRBJ2-6, the V gene TRBV4-3, with D maybe TRBD2 (6 bases). Looked up from germline, CDR1 is LGHNA and CDR2 is YSLEER. The CDR3 extends over 13 amino acids. The CDR3 reads CASSQGEAGVPTF. DNA for the CDR3: TGCGCCAGCAGCCAGGGGGAGGCAGGCGTCCCGACTTTC.

The CDR3 spells CASSILGDGFYGYTF. CDR3 sequence (DNA): TGTGCCAGTAGTATTCTAGGGGACGGATTCTATGGCTACACCTTC. The genes are TRBV19 and TRBJ1-2; maybe TRBD1 (5 bases). CDR1 is LNHDA, CDR2 SQIVND, per germline (reference sequence). CDR3 length: 15 residues. V was cut by 3 bases and J by 4 bases, with 15 bases left in between.

This clonotype was seen only a few times. This chain connects TRBV4-2 to TRBJ2-7; unclear D gene. The CDR3 spans 12 residues. The V end was cut by 1 base, the J end by 6 bases, with 7 bases between. Germline lookup yields CDR1 LGHNA and CDR2 YNFKEQ. The CDR3 DNA follows: TGTGCCAGCAGCCAAGTGGTGGGCGAGCAGTACTTC. This sequence encodes CASSQVVGEQYF.

This clonotype has a handful of counts. The rearrangement joins TRBV20-1 to TRBJ2-5; possibly TRBD2 for D (7 bases). This CDR3 is 15 amino acids long. V was trimmed by 1 base and J by 4 bases, leaving 16 bases between them. CDR1 is DFQATT, CDR2 SNEGSKA, per germline (reference sequence). CDR3 coding DNA: TGCAGTGCTAGAGTCGAGGGGGGGAAAGGAGAGACCCAGTACTTC. Translation gives CSARVEGGKGETQYF.

The table lists this clonotype with a few counts. The CDR3 loop is CASSERDIINNEQFF. CDR3 in DNA: TGTGCCAGCAGTGAACGGGACATAATAAACAATGAGCAGTTCTTC. The rearrangement joins TRBV2 to TRBJ2-1, with D possibly being TRBD1 (6 bases). Trimming removed 2 bases at V and 5 bases at J, with 13 bases between. Germline CDR1 SNHLY, CDR2 FYNNEI. The CDR3 covers 15 residues.

The CDR3 loop is CASTLSGKISAYYGYTF. The CDR3 region has the DNA TGTGCCAGCACCCTGAGCGGGAAGATTAGTGCTTACTATGGCTACACCTTC. The chain uses TRBV7-2 and TRBJ1-2, with D unclear. CDR1 SGHTA and CDR2 FQGNSA come from the germline V gene. The CDR3 sequence is 17 residues long. The V and J ends lost 7 bases and 3 bases respectively, with 24 bases between them.